This T cell receptor beta chain was documented in a study of Graves' ophthalmopathy and Graves' hyperthyroidism. Turning to the study itself: The study drew peripheral blood at initial diagnosis, before any treatment.

CAS ≥3, NOSPECS ≥4, moderate-to-severe activity and duration under 3 months marked donors with ophthalmopathy. Reliance was placed on clinical symptoms, serum thyroxine, TRAb, thyroid ultrasound and orbital computed tomography for diagnosis. The PBMCs originated from less than 13 ml of fresh peripheral blood. RNA transcripts provided the template for amplifying TCR beta CDR3 regions. HTBI primers primed a first-round RT-PCR, and a second-round multiplex PCR followed. TCRdb reprocessed the multiplex PCR reads with MiXCR, giving one entry per CDR3 protein. This table has 230,000 or so distinct CDR3 sequences, 45% to 55% appearing once. V dropped 6 bases and J dropped 5 bases, with 16 bases sitting between them. CDR3 length: 15 residues. Germline lookup yields CDR1 MDHEN and CDR2 SYDVKM.

This sequence originates from an adult man with Graves' ophthalmopathy. The specimen was peripheral blood. The genes are TRBV28 and TRBJ2-2, with D tentatively TRBD1 (6 bases). CDR3 coding DNA: TGTGCCAGCAGCCCAGGGACACTAGGGACCGGGGAGCTGTTTTTT. It translates to CASSPGTLGTGELFF. Full variable domain (outside the CDR3, taken from reference TRBV28 and TRBJ2-2): DVKVTQSSRYLVKRTGEKVFLECVQDMDHENMFWYRQDPGLGLRLIYFSYDVKMKEKGDIPEGYSVSREKKERFSLILESASTNQTSMYLCASSPGTLGTGELFFGEGSRLTVL.